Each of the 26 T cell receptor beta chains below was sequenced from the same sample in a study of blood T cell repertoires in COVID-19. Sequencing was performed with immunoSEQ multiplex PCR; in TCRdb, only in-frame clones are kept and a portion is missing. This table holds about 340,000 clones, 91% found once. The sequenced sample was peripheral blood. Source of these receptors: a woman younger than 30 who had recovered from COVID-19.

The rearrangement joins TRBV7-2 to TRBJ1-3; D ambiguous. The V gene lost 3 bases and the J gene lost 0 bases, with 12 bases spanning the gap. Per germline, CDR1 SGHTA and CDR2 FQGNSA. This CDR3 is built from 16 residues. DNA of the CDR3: TGTGCCAGCAGCTTTCGACTTCGGGACTCTGGAAACACCATATATTTT. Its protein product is CASSFRLRDSGNTIYF.

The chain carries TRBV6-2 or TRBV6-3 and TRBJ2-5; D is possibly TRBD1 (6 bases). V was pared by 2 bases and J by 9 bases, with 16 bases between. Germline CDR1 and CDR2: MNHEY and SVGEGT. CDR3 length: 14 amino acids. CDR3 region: CASSYRAYPGAQYF. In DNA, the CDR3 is TGTGCCAGCAGTTACCGCGCCTACCCAGGGGCCCAGTACTTC.

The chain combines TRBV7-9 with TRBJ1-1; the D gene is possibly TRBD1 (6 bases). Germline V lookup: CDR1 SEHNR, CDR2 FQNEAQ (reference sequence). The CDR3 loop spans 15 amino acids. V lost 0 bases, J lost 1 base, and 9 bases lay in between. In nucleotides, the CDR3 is TGTGCCAGCAGCTTAGCGCAGGGGAAGAACACTGAAGCTTTCTTT. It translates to CASSLAQGKNTEAFF.

The DNA of the CDR3 is TGTGCCAGTACCATGCACGGGACAGCTTACGAGCAGTACGTC. This codes for CASTMHGTAYEQYV. The V call is TRBV19, the J call TRBJ2-7, with TRBD1 matching over 7 bases. Germline CDR1 reads LNHDA; CDR2 reads SQIVND (reference sequence). This CDR3 has 14 residues. The ends lost 7 bases at V and 4 bases at J; junction bases unmatched: 10.

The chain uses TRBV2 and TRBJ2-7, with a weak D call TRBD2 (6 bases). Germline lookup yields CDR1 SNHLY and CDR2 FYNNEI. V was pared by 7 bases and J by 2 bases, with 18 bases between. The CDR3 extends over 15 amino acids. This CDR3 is CASTPRQGGPYEQYV. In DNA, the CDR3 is TGTGCCAGCACCCCTCGTCAGGGAGGTCCCTACGAGCAGTACGTC.

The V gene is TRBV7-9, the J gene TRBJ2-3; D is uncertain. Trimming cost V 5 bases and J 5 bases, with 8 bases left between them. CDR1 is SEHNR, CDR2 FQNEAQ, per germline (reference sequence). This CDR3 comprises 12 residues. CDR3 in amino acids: CASSRLGDTQYF. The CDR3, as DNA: TGTGCCAGCAGCCGCCTCGGAGATACGCAGTATTTT.

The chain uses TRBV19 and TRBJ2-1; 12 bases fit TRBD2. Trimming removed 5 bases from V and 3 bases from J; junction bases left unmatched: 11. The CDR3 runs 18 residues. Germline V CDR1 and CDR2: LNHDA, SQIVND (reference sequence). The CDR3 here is CASSDKGTSGLSYNEQFF. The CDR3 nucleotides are TGTGCCAGTAGTGACAAAGGGACTAGCGGGCTGAGCTACAATGAGCAGTTCTTC. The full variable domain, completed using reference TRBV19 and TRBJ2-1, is DGGITQSPKYLFRKEGQNVTLSCEQNLNHDAMYWYRQDPGQGLRLIYYSQIVNDFQKGDIAEGYSVSREKKESFPLTVTSAQKNPTAFYLCASSDKGTSGLSYNEQFFGPGTRLTVL.

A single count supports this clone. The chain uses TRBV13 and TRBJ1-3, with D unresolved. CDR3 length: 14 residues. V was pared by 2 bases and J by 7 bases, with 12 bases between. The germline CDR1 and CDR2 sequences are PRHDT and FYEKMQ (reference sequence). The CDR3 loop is CASSLWEAQNTIYF. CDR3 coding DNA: TGTGCCAGCAGCTTATGGGAGGCCCAGAACACCATATATTTT. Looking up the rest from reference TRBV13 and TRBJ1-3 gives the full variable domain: AAGVIQSPRHLIKEKRETATLKCYPIPRHDTVYWYQQGPGQDPQFLISFYEKMQSDKGSIPDRFSAQQFSDYHSELNMSSLELGDSALYFCASSLWEAQNTIYFGEGSWLTVV.

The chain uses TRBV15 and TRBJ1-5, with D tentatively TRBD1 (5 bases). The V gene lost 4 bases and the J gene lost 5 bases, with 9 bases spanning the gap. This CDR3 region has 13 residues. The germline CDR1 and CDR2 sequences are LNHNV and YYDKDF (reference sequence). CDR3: CATSIQGYQPQHF. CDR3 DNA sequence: TGTGCCACCAGCATTCAGGGATATCAGCCCCAGCATTTT.

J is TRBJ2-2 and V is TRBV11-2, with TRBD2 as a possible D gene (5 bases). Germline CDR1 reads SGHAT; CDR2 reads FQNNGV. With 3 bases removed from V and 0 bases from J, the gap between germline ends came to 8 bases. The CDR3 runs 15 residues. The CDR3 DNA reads TGTGCCAGCAGCTTTCTGAGGGCGAACACCGGGGAGCTGTTTTTT. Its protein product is CASSFLRANTGELFF.

The DNA of the CDR3 is TGTGCCAGTAGTATAGTTACAGGAAACACCATATATTTT. It encodes CASSIVTGNTIYF. V gene TRBV19 combines with J gene TRBJ1-3; no reliable D call. Trimming pared 1 base from V and 4 bases from J, leaving 5 bases between. The CDR3 is 13 amino acids. The germline gives CDR1 LNHDA, CDR2 SQIVND (reference sequence).

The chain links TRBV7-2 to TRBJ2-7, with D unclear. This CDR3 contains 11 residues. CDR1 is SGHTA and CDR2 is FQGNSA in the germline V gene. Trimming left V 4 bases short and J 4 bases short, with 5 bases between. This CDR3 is CASSSRYEQYV. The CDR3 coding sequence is TGTGCCAGCAGCTCCAGGTACGAGCAGTACGTC.

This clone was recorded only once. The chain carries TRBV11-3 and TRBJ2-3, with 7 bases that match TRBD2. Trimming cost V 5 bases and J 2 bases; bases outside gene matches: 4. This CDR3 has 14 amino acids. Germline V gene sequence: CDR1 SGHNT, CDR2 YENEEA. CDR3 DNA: TGTGCCAGCAGCCTCTGGGACTACACAGATACGCAGTATTTT. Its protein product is CASSLWDYTDTQYF.

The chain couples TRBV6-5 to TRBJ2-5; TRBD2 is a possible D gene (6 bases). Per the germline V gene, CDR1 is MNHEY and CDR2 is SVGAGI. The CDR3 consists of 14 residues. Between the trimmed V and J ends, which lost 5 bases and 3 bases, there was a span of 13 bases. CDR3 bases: TGTGCCAGCAGTCCGGGGTCGGGGGAAGAGACCCAGTACTTC. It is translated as CASSPGSGEETQYF.

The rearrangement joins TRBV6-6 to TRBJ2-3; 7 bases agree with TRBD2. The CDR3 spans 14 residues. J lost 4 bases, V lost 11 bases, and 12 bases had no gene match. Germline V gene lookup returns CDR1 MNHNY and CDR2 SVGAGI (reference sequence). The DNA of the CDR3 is TGTGCCTCTAAACGGGGGGAAAAGGCAGATACGCAGTATTTT. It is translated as CASKRGEKADTQYF.

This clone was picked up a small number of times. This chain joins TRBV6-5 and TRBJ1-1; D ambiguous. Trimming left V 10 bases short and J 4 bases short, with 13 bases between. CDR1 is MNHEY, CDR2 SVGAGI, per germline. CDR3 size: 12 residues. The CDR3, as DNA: TGTGCCAACACCGCCGGGGTCACTGAAGCTTTCTTT. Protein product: CANTAGVTEAFF.

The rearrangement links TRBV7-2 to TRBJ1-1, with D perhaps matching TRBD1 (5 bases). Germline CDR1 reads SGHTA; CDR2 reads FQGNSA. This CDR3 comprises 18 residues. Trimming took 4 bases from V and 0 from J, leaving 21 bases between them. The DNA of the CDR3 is TGTGCCAGCAGCTCCATACCCCGGGGGGTAGGATTGAACACTGAAGCTTTCTTT. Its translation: CASSSIPRGVGLNTEAFF.

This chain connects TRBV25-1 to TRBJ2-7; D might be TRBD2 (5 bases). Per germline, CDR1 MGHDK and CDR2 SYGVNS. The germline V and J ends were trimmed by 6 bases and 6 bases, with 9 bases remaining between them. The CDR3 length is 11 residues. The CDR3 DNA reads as TGTGCCAGCAGCCGGGATGTCGAGCAGTACGTC. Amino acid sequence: CASSRDVEQYV.

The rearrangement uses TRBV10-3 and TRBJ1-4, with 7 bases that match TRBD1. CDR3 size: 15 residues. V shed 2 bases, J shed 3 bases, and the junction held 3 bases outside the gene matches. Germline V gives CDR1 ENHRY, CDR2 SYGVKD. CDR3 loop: CAISEDRESNEKLFF. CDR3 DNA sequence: TGTGCCATCAGTGAGGACAGGGAGTCTAATGAAAAACTGTTTTTT.

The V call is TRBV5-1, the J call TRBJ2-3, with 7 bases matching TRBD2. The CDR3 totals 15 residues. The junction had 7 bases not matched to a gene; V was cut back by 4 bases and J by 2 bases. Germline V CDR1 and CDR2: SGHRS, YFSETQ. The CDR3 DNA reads TGCGCCAGCAGCCGGCCTAGCGGACACACAGATACGCAGTATTTT. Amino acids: CASSRPSGHTDTQYF.

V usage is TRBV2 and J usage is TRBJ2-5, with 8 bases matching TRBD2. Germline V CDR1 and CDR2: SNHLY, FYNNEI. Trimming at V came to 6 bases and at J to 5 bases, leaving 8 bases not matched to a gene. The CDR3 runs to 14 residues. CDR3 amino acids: CASRQREPWETQYF. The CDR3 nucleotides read TGTGCCAGCAGACAGCGGGAGCCCTGGGAGACCCAGTACTTC. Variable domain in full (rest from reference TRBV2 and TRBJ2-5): EPEVTQTPSHQVTQMGQEVILRCVPISNHLYFYWYRQILGQKVEFLVSFYNNEISEKSEIFDDQFSVERPDGSNFTLKIRSTKLEDSAMYFCASRQREPWETQYFGPGTRLLVL.

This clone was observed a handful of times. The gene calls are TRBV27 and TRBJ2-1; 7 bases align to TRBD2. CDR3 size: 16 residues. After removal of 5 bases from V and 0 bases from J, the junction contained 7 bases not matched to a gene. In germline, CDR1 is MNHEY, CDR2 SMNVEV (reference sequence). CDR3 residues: CASSRGAGSSYNEQFF. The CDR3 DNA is TGTGCCAGCAGTAGAGGAGCGGGGAGCTCCTACAATGAGCAGTTCTTC.

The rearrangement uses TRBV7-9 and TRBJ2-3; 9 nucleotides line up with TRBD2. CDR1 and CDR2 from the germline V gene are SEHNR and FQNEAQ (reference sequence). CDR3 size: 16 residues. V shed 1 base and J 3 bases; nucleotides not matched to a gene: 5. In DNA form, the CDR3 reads TGTGCCAGCAGCTTAGGTCTAGCGGGAAGGACAGATACGCAGTATTTT. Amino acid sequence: CASSLGLAGRTDTQYF.

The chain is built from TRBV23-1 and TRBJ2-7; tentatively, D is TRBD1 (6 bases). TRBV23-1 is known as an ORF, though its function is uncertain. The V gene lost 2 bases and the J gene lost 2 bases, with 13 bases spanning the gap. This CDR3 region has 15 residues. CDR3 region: CASSQPRWGPYEQYV. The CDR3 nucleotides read TGCGCCAGCAGTCAACCCCGGTGGGGGCCCTACGAGCAGTACGTC.

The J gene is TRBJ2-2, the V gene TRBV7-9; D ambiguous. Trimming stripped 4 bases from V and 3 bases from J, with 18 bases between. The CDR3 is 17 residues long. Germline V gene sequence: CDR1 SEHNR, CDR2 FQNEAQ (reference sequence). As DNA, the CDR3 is TGTGCCAGCAGCTCCCCCAGACTGTTCCCGGACACCGGGGAGCTGTTTTTT. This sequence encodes CASSSPRLFPDTGELFF. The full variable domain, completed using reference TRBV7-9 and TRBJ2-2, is DTGVSQNPRHKITKRGQNVTFRCDPISEHNRLYWYRQTLGQGPEFLTYFQNEAQLEKSRLLSDRFSAERPKGSFSTLEIQRTEQGDSAMYLCASSSPRLFPDTGELFFGEGSRLTVL.

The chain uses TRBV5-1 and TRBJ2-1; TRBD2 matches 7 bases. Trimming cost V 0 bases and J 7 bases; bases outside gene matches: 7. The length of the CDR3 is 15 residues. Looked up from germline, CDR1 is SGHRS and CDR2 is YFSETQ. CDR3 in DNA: TGCGCCAGCAGCTTGGTGGCGGGAGACTGGAATGAGCAGTTCTTC. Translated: CASSLVAGDWNEQFF.